This TCR beta chain was identified during a study of Ad26.COV2.S vaccination and SARS-CoV-2 variants. The treatment: 19 received Ad26.COV2.S at low or high dose, single or two shots; roughly 5 received placebo; per-sample allocation not given. Sample collection was performed on day 63 after the first vaccine or placebo injection. An Ad26 vector carrying the Wuhan-strain SARS-CoV-2 spike served as the vaccine. The CDR3 has 15 residues. Germline assignment: CDR1 LNHDA and CDR2 SQIVND (reference sequence). V dropped 5 bases and J dropped 8 bases, with 19 bases sitting between them. Generated by immunoSEQ multiplex PCR, the TCRdb table keeps only in-frame clones and is missing some. This table holds 350,000 to 500,000 clones, 85% to 90% found once.

Source: peripheral blood, taken in a trial of Ad26.COV2.S vaccine versus placebo. The origin of this receptor is a person between 18 and 60 years old who received the Ad26.COV2.S COVID-19 vaccine or a placebo. The rearrangement joins TRBV19 to TRBJ2-1; a possible D gene is TRBD2 (6 bases). The chain's CDR3 is CASSGRRGSGYEQFF. In DNA form, the CDR3 reads TGTGCCAGTAGTGGCAGGAGGGGCTCAGGCTATGAGCAGTTCTTC.